Listed here is a single T cell receptor beta chain. No antigen is known for it. MiXCR, run by TCRdb on the 5' RACE reads, gives a single entry per CDR3 protein. The sample comprises 80,000 to 95,000 distinct CDR3 sequences, around a sixth of which are singletons, and around 5% rests with the top ten. This sample was taken from a study of early T cells in non-severe SARS-CoV-2 infection. Germline-derived CDR1 and CDR2 are LNHDA and SQIVND (reference sequence). The V end was cut by 3 bases, the J end by 4 bases, with 22 bases between. The CDR3 has 18 residues. The study's findings and limits: VDJdb-based matching was biased toward anti-spike CD8 responses and missed private and CD4 specificities.

The material sequenced was whole blood, taken at baseline. The clonotype was recovered from an adult who was a healthcare worker with PCR-confirmed SARS-CoV-2 infection or an uninfected control (not recorded which). V usage is TRBV19 and J usage is TRBJ2-1, with D unresolved. The CDR3 sequence: CASSISSLAPQEYNEQFF. As DNA, the CDR3 is TGTGCCAGTAGTATTTCTTCCCTCGCGCCCCAAGAGTACAATGAGCAGTTCTTC.